The TCR beta chain described here comes from a study of a mutant IDH1 vaccine in newly diagnosed glioma (dated by TCRdb to the early 2020s). Broadly, across the study: Eight vaccinations were administered to patients in weeks 1, 3, 5, 7, 11, 15, 19 and 23, corresponding to visits V03 through V10. Before enrollment, patients had received standard therapy of radiotherapy alone, temozolomide alone, or radiochemotherapy with temozolomide; most received the combination. Of the roughly 34 treated patients, approximately 62% were male and around 40% were female, and a mean age of roughly 40 years was recorded. Longitudinal TCRB deep sequencing was done for 25 treated patients, wherever samples were available for exploratory analyses. Six visits were used for peripheral blood collection: V03 (baseline), V05, V07, V10, V12 and V13. Vaccination was initiated 4-6 weeks after radiotherapy alone, or concurrently with temozolomide cycles in the chemotherapy-containing groups. Results and caveats for the whole study, not just this receptor: Immune responses induced by the vaccine were seen in roughly 95% of patients across multiple MHC alleles. Pseudoprogression appeared unrelated to alterations in the top peripheral T cell clonotypes detected by TCRB sequencing. The authors noted that analyses of patient blood samples could not be reproduced because of sample limitations. PBMC samples for TCRB deep sequencing were selected based on availability.

The CDR3 goes from the cysteine to the phenylalanine over 13 residues. Solely the CDR3 DNA is kept, with 39 bases framed from the first base. CDR1 and CDR2 (SGHRS, YFSETQ) derive from the germline V gene. Cut back by 2 bases and 4 bases, the V and J ends lie 9 bases apart. The time point label corresponds to: week 5, during vaccination. A 20-mer mutant IDH1 peptide at 300 micrograms in Montanide made up each vaccine dose, which was injected subcutaneously together with topical imiquimod. Donors had newly diagnosed WHO grade 3 or 4 IDH1-mutant astrocytomas with loss of nuclear ATRX. The samples were drawn from NOA16, a multicentre, single-arm, open-label phase I trial in Germany that tested a mutant IDH1 peptide vaccine in humans for the first time. Genomic DNA for TCRB sequencing was extracted from EDTA blood using the DNeasy Blood and Tissue Kit. In regard to this clone: No cognate antigen has been identified for it. It has no much larger one-base neighbor in the sample; base qualities were not kept.

Library generation was performed with the immunoSEQ multiplex PCR assay. Rearranged TCR beta chain sequences were amplified with the hsTCRB Kit following the manufacturer's protocol. TCRB libraries were sequenced on an Illumina MiSeq. The authors processed their data as follows. The kit vendor's proprietary platform handled demultiplexing, trimming and gene mapping. TCRdb carries this immuneACCESS record with in-frame sequences only. Its versions omit some clonotypes, under half of them owing to an unresolved V gene in the studies checked, with the rest unexplained. V and J calls and clone size follow that table, whereas D and trimming were derived from the DNA. The sample contains fewer than 40,000 clones, 70% to 80% of them found a single time. More than 5.5% of the sample goes to the ten largest clones.

The chain was built from TRBV5-1 and TRBJ1-1; matching of 5 bases hints at TRBD1 as the D gene. The source of this sequence is a man aged 40-49 years with glioma. The sample here was PBMCs, taken from a glioma patient whose treatment included an IDH1 peptide vaccine. In nucleotide form, the sequence is TGCGCCAGCAGCTTCACAAGGGGCACTGAAGCTTTCTTT. Its product reads: CASSFTRGTEAFF. The variable domain in full, with residues beyond the CDR3 obtained from the reference TRBV5-1 and TRBJ1-1 genes, is KAGVTQTPRYLIKTRGQQVTLSCSPISGHRSVSWYQQTPGQGLQFLFEYFSETQRNKGNFPGRFSGRQFSNSRSEMNVSTLELGDSALYLCASSFTRGTEAFFGQGTRLTVV.